This T cell receptor (beta chain) was recorded in a study of OX40 agonist ivuxolimab in advanced cancers. Broader study findings: Patients with a partial response at 0.1-3.0 mg/kg had among the lowest clonal expansion.

Turning to this clone: The antigen is undetermined.

This CDR3 contains 16 residues. The assay was immunoSEQ multiplex PCR, and TCRdb's table has in-frame clones only and misses some. The data contain tens of thousands of clones, roughly 84% of them singletons. The V call is TRBV21-1, the J call TRBJ2-7; the table's D call, TRBD1, has no DNA check behind it. TRBV21-1 is a pseudogene segment. This sample comprised CD4+ or CD8+ T cells sorted from blood, obtained in a trial of the OX40 agonist ivuxolimab. The receptor was isolated from an adult with an advanced solid tumor such as melanoma, head and neck, liver or kidney cancer. CDR3 bases: TGTGCCAGCAGCAAAGAGGGGGACAGGGGGCGCGACGAGCAGTACTTC. This encodes CASSKEGDRGRDEQYF.